The subject of this entry is one TCR beta chain. The CDR3 runs to 16 residues. Germline CDR1 and CDR2: SGHTA and FQGNSA. After removal of 10 bases from V and 5 bases from J, the junction contained 14 bases not matched to a gene. This specimen comes from a study of T cell changes during pregnancy in multiple sclerosis. TCRdb's copy holds only in-frame clones and misses some; the assay was immunoSEQ multiplex PCR. Of roughly 73,000 clones listed, around 90% are singletons. Sequenced material: peripheral blood, taken in the second trimester of pregnancy. V usage is TRBV7-2 and J usage is TRBJ2-2; 9 bases agree with TRBD1. The sequence was collected from a female donor in good health, enrolled as a control in a pregnancy study. The CDR3 DNA reads TGTGCCACCAAATCCGCCGGGACAGGGAAGACCGGGGAGCTGTTTTTT. This gives the protein CATKSAGTGKTGELFF.